This T cell receptor beta chain emerged from a study of blood T cell repertoires in COVID-19. The wider study: Spain, Italy and the United States supplied samples that represented acute and convalescent COVID-19. From T cells, B-cell-depleted T cells, or PBMCs came the material, which was cDNA or gDNA.

Original processing notes: From reference gene primer amplification, estimates of nucleated cell counts were derived. Clones were sequenced by immunoSEQ multiplex PCR, and TCRdb holds only the in-frame ones, with some missing. V, J and clone size derive from that table, while D and trimming were established from the DNA sequence. The table has 150,000 to 200,000 clones, about 89% seen once. The CDR3 is 15 residues long. Germline CDR1 reads MDHEN; CDR2 reads SYDVKM. Trimming took 4 bases from V and 4 from J, leaving 14 bases between them. The rearrangement uses TRBV28 and TRBJ2-1, with unresolved D. The source material was peripheral blood. The clonotype originates from a man between 65 and 79 years old with acute or convalescent COVID-19. Written as DNA, the CDR3 is TGTGCCAGCAGTTCCAGTCCGAATCTGTACAATGAGCAGTTCTTC. Protein sequence: CASSSSPNLYNEQFF.